These 13 T cell receptor beta chains share one sample of origin, sequenced in a study of shared clonotypes between healthy human individuals. Here immunoSEQ multiplex PCR was the method, and the copy in TCRdb shows in-frame clones only, minus some. This sample has fewer than 600,000 clones, with around 78% found just once. Sequences were obtained from PBMCs. The receptors stem from a woman in her forties in good health. Some clones in this sample may be carry-over from other donors' samples.

V is TRBV6-6 and J is TRBJ1-1; 11 nucleotides agree with TRBD1. J was trimmed by 8 bases and V by 4 bases; bases with no gene match: 9. The CDR3 is 15 amino acids. Germline V gene sequence: CDR1 MNHNY, CDR2 SVGAGI (reference sequence). In DNA, the CDR3 is TGTGCCAGCAGTTCCACGGACAGGGGGCAAATAGAAGCTTTCTTT. Translating gives CASSSTDRGQIEAFF.

The V gene is TRBV28, the J gene TRBJ1-4; TRBD1 aligns across 11 bases. Germline CDR1 is MDHEN and CDR2 is SYDVKM. This CDR3 contains 18 residues. Germline trimming cut 5 bases from V and 7 bases from J; bases unmatched to any gene: 15. Here the CDR3 DNA reads TGTGCCAGCAGTCCCGGACAGGGGGCGCTTCTCCCTCGTGAAAAACTGTTTTTT. It translates to CASSPGQGALLPREKLFF.

J is TRBJ2-1 and V is TRBV13; TRBD2 matches at 9 bases. Germline-derived CDR1 and CDR2 are PRHDT and FYEKMQ (reference sequence). J was trimmed by 6 bases and V by 0 bases; bases with no gene match: 6. The CDR3 contains 16 residues. DNA of the CDR3: TGTGCCAGCAGCTTAGGCCTAGGCGGGAGGGCCAATGAGCAGTTCTTC. This gives the protein CASSLGLGGRANEQFF.

Note on this clone: The likely explanation is a read error, given a far larger clone one base away. V is TRBV6-1 and J is TRBJ2-7; 12 bases line up with TRBD2. The CDR3 extends over 15 amino acids. The germline CDR1 and CDR2 sequences are MNHNS and SASEGT. CDR3 bases: TGTGCCAGCAATGAAGGACTAGCGGGATCCTACGAGCAGTACTTC. The encoded protein is CASNEGLAGSYEQYF.

The chain carries TRBV27 and TRBJ1-1, with D possibly being TRBD1 (6 bases). This CDR3 is built from 17 residues. Germline assignment: CDR1 MNHEY and CDR2 SMNVEV (reference sequence). V lost 2 bases and J lost 2, with 18 bases in between. CDR3 DNA: TGTGCCAGCAGTTTAGGGGGGGCGTCCGTTCGCAACACTGAAGCTTTCTTT. It translates to CASSLGGASVRNTEAFF.

The chain employs TRBV5-1 and TRBJ1-4, with 8 bases lining up with TRBD1. From germline, CDR1 is SGHRS and CDR2 YFSETQ. The V and J ends lost 1 base and 4 bases, in that order; junction bases with no gene match: 6. There are 16 residues in the CDR3. The CDR3 is CASSLLGTGDNEKLFF. In nucleotides, the CDR3 is TGCGCCAGCAGCTTGTTAGGGACAGGAGATAATGAAAAACTGTTTTTT.

The rearrangement joins TRBV9 to TRBJ2-1; 10 bases map to TRBD2. Germline V gives CDR1 SGDLS, CDR2 YYNGEE. With 1 base clipped from V and 7 bases from J, the junction kept 2 bases outside the gene matches. The CDR3 has 14 amino acids. The CDR3 DNA reads TGTGCCAGCAGCGTACAGCGGGAGGGGAATGAGCAGTTCTTC. Translating it yields CASSVQREGNEQFF.

The chain couples TRBV28 to TRBJ2-2, with D hard to call. Trimming took off 6 bases at V and 1 base at J, with 9 bases between the two ends. Germline lookup yields CDR1 MDHEN and CDR2 SYDVKM. This CDR3 contains 14 residues. The chain's CDR3 is CASSIPLNTGELFF. CDR3 coding DNA: TGTGCCAGCAGCATCCCATTGAACACCGGGGAGCTGTTTTTT.

As to this clone: This CDR3 is also generated by other DNA sequences in the sample. The rearrangement links TRBV5-1 to TRBJ2-7, with TRBD1 as a possible D gene (5 bases). With 0 bases removed from V and 3 bases from J, the gap between germline ends came to 7 bases. CDR3 length equals 13 residues. Germline lookup yields CDR1 SGHRS and CDR2 YFSETQ. Written as DNA, the CDR3 is TGCGCCAGCAGCTTGGCAGGGAACTACGAGCAGTACTTC. Residues: CASSLAGNYEQYF.

The chain is built from TRBV5-1 and TRBJ2-7; 8 nucleotides line up with TRBD1. CDR1 and CDR2 from the germline V gene are SGHRS and YFSETQ. The CDR3 runs to 15 residues. V lost 2 bases to trimming and J lost 6 bases; unmatched junction nucleotides: 10. The CDR3 spells CASSFNSGQASEQYF. The CDR3 region has the DNA TGCGCCAGCAGCTTTAATTCGGGACAGGCTAGCGAGCAGTACTTC.

J is TRBJ1-5 and V is TRBV7-9, with 7 bases aligning to TRBD1. J was trimmed by 0 bases and V by 1 base; bases with no gene match: 6. The V gene's germline CDR1 is SEHNR and CDR2 FQNEAQ (reference sequence). This CDR3 contains 17 residues. The CDR3 spells CASSLVSGTDSNQPQHF. The CDR3 DNA follows: TGTGCCAGCAGCTTAGTCAGTGGGACAGATAGCAATCAGCCCCAGCATTTT.

The genes are TRBV20-1 and TRBJ1-2, with a weak D call TRBD1 (6 bases). The germline CDR1 and CDR2 sequences are DFQATT and SNEGSKA (reference sequence). The CDR3 runs 11 residues. Trimming took off 6 bases at V and 8 bases at J, with 13 bases between the two ends. DNA of the CDR3: TGCAGTGCCACAGGGACGGGAGGCTACACCTTC. This encodes CSATGTGGYTF.

This clone was found many times. As DNA, the CDR3 is TGTGCCAGCAGCCCTAGGGGGCAGGAGAATGGAAACACCATATATTTT. Encoded protein: CASSPRGQENGNTIYF. V gene TRBV28 combines with J gene TRBJ1-3; 7 bases are a match to TRBD1. Per the germline V gene, CDR1 is MDHEN and CDR2 is SYDVKM. The J segment lost 3 bases and the V segment lost 6 bases, leaving 11 bases of the junction unmatched. The CDR3 has 16 residues.